This T cell receptor (beta chain) was retrieved from a study of blood T cells in healthy people across ages. In regard to this clonotype: Its antigen is not identified.

Points from the study as a whole: A conclusive naive versus antigen-experienced comparison was prevented by the unsorted PBMCs.

The germline V gene encodes CDR1 DFQATT and CDR2 SNEGSKA (reference sequence). V was pared by 0 bases and J by 2 bases, with 9 bases between. The CDR3 contains 14 residues. The authors ran a second PCR of about 6 to 12 cycles using a sample-barcoded 5' primer and a J-beta primer mix. Sequencing recovered at least 2.5 million CDR3-containing paired-end reads from each sample. TCRdb reprocessed the 5' RACE reads via MiXCR and lists one record per CDR3 protein. The sample lists about 800,000 distinct CDR3 sequences, 25% occurring once. This sample was shared with a second study, whose subject was T cells of mothers and their children. That report notes: The overlap seen between related mothers and children slightly exceeded that of unrelated pairs, though not significantly.

What was sequenced was blood. The receptor comes from a boy younger than 18 in good health. This chain joins TRBV20-1 and TRBJ2-3; D not resolved. The chain's CDR3 is CSARDRAYTDTQYF. As DNA, the CDR3 is TGCAGTGCTAGAGATCGGGCGTACACAGATACGCAGTATTTT.